The TCR beta chain under discussion was sequenced for a study of identical twins. This clonotype was observed a handful of times. Its antigen is undetermined. This CDR3 has 15 amino acids. Germline CDR1 is SGHRS and CDR2 is YFSETQ. V gave up 6 bases and J gave up 3 bases, with 19 bases separating them. TCRdb re-called the 5' RACE reads through MiXCR, storing one row per CDR3 protein. Of 600,000 to 850,000 distinct CDR3 sequences detected, about 18% appear once; the ten largest clones hold around 13%. Regarding the study as a whole: The models gave estimates that fell short of the out-of-frame TCR alpha sharing seen in monozygotic twins.

This sample also belongs to another study, concerning T cells expressing NK-cell markers. From that second work: Leadership of the CD3+CD56-NKG2C+ fraction also belonged to these clonotypes in a few donors.

The TCR comes from a woman between 18 and 30 years old in good health. Sequenced sample: PBMCs. This sequence joins TRBV5-1 and TRBJ2-7, with D uncertain. Written as DNA, the CDR3 is TGCGCCAGCAAGGTAACGAGTAACCAAATCTACGAGCAGTACTTC. Translated: CASKVTSNQIYEQYF.